This paragraph reports one TCR beta chain. This specimen belongs to a study of blood T cell repertoires in COVID-19. In the study overall: Samples of COVID-19 (acute and convalescent) were obtained from the United States, Italy and Spain. PBMCs, B-cell-depleted T cells, or T cells were the source of the cDNA or gDNA that made up the material.

In the original analysis: Estimation of nucleated cell counts relied on the amplification of reference gene primers. The assay was immunoSEQ multiplex PCR, and TCRdb's table has in-frame clones only and misses some. V and J calls and clone size are those listed in that table; D and trimming were worked out from the DNA. Found here are about 90,000 clones, about 91% of them singletons; the top ten hold around 2.3%. Trimming removed 6 bases at V and 4 bases at J, with 12 bases between. Germline V lookup: CDR1 SNHLY, CDR2 FYNNEI. This CDR3 contains 13 residues. Sequencing was performed on peripheral blood. This sequence joins TRBV2 and TRBJ1-2; unclear D gene. The TCR sequence derives from a human donor with active COVID-19. The donor label of this sample is uncertain. The CDR3 DNA reads as TGTGCCAGCAGCGCTTCAATGGCCTATGGCTACACCTTC. Protein: CASSASMAYGYTF.